The source of this T cell receptor (beta chain) is a study of identical twins. Study-wide results and limits: Twin-shared out-of-frame alpha sequences were enriched for low generation probability. Diverse VJ usage suggested most zero-insertion clonotypes were not invariant T cells.

The germline V gene has CDR1 SQVTM and CDR2 ANQGSEA. The CDR3 sequence is 11 residues long. V gave up 6 bases and J gave up 8 bases, with 11 bases separating them. As regards this clonotype: Its target is not known.

TCRdb re-called the 5' RACE reads through MiXCR, storing one row per CDR3 protein. This sample has about 520,000 distinct CDR3 sequences, with roughly a fifth found just once. This sample also belongs to another study, concerning T cells expressing NK-cell markers. That work states: Repertoire data for TCR beta were derived from sorted T cells (CD3+CD56+NKG2C+, CD3+CD56+NKG2C- and CD3+CD56-NKG2C+). Seropositivity for HCMV was found in seven of the eight sequenced donors, with one seronegative.

The sample consisted of CD4+ T cells sorted from blood. The J gene is TRBJ1-3, the V gene TRBV29-1; D is unresolved. The clonotype was recovered from a young woman in good health. The CDR3: CSVRGIDTIYF. The CDR3 bases are TGCAGCGTCCGAGGGATCGACACCATATATTTT.